This paragraph covers one T cell receptor (beta chain) sequence. This specimen comes from a study of control samples from healthy donors and cancer patients. TCRdb keeps only in-frame clones here, not all; method: immunoSEQ multiplex PCR. This sample has over 100,000 clones; around nine tenths occur once, and the top ten carry 15% to 20%. Germline loops: CDR1 SGHNT, CDR2 YYREEE (reference sequence). Deletions cut 1 base from V and 5 bases from J, with 16 bases between. This CDR3 contains 15 residues. The rearrangement links TRBV5-4 to TRBJ2-7, with D possibly matching TRBD2 (6 bases). The TCR comes from a woman in her forties or fifties in good health. Sequenced: blood. CDR3 DNA: TGTGCCAGCAGCTTGACTAGCATGGGGCCAGACGAGCAGTACTTC. Amino acids: CASSLTSMGPDEQYF.